The 13 T cell receptor beta chains below all came from one sample that was sequenced in a study of T cells in Graves' hyperthyroidism and ophthalmopathy. TCR beta CDR3 sequences were amplified from RNA transcripts. The TCR CDR3 was amplified in a first-round RT-PCR using the HTBI primer set. TCRdb re-analysed the multiplex PCR reads in MiXCR, keeping a single row per CDR3 protein. This sample has about 640,000 distinct CDR3 sequences; less than 25% occur once, and the top ten carry 34%. Sequencing was carried out using blood. Every receptor here comes from a man aged 25-40 years with Graves' ophthalmopathy.

This clonotype came up a few times. J is TRBJ2-5 and V is TRBV5-1; 7 bases map to TRBD1. The V segment lost 5 bases and the J segment 1 base; nucleotides outside the gene matches: 5. The CDR3 has 14 residues. Per germline, CDR1 SGHRS and CDR2 YFSETQ. The CDR3 is CASRRDSLQETQYF. CDR3 nucleotide sequence: TGCGCCAGCAGACGGGACAGCCTCCAAGAGACCCAGTACTTC.

The sample holds a few counts of this clonotype. The J gene is TRBJ1-4, the V gene TRBV3-1; TRBD1 matches 7 bases. CDR3 length equals 16 residues. The germline V gene has CDR1 LGHDT and CDR2 YNNKEL (reference sequence). V dropped 4 bases and J dropped 4; count of bases not matched to a gene: 9. The CDR3 region has the DNA TGTGCCAGCAGCCGAGGCGACAGGGCCAATAATGAAAAACTGTTTTTT. Translation: CASSRGDRANNEKLFF.

This clonotype was seen a few times. The gene calls are TRBV24-1 and TRBJ2-3, with a possible D match to TRBD2 (6 bases). V gave up 0 bases and J gave up 2 bases, with 11 bases separating them. CDR1 KGHDR and CDR2 SFDVKD come from the germline V gene. The CDR3 covers 16 residues. The CDR3 loop is CATSDLHGRITDTQYF. The CDR3 DNA reads TGTGCCACCAGTGATTTGCATGGGAGGATCACAGATACGCAGTATTTT.

The CDR3 nucleotides read TGTGCCAGTAGTATTTCCAGGGGACCCTACGAGCAGTACTTC. This gives the protein CASSISRGPYEQYF. V and J are TRBV19 and TRBJ2-7; possibly TRBD1 for D (6 bases). This CDR3 has 14 amino acids. In germline, CDR1 is LNHDA, CDR2 SQIVND (reference sequence). The germline V and J ends were trimmed by 3 bases and 2 bases, with 11 bases remaining between them.

This clonotype was counted at least ten times. The CDR3 here is CASSDGWMNTEAFF. In DNA, the CDR3 is TGTGCCAGCAGTGACGGATGGATGAACACTGAAGCTTTCTTT. The chain has TRBV2 and TRBJ1-1; D is ambiguous. Germline assignment: CDR1 SNHLY and CDR2 FYNNEI. The V end was cut by 3 bases, the J end by 0 bases, with 8 bases between. The CDR3 runs to 14 residues.

This clonotype was picked up a small number of times. The chain uses TRBV3-1 and TRBJ2-3; possibly TRBD2 for D (6 bases). Trimming stripped 0 bases from V and 6 bases from J, with 19 bases between. The CDR3 totals 17 residues. Per the germline V gene, CDR1 is LGHDT and CDR2 is YNNKEL (reference sequence). CDR3 sequence reads: CASSQDYGGGIRDTQYF. The CDR3 region has the DNA TGTGCCAGCAGCCAAGATTACGGCGGCGGGATCAGGGATACGCAGTATTTT.

This clonotype was seen a handful of times. Relative to the germline gene, one junction end is altered; a read error may explain this. The chain combines TRBV11-1 with TRBJ1-1; no firm D call. In germline, CDR1 is SGHAT, CDR2 FQDESV (reference sequence). The CDR3 is 14 amino acids. CDR3 DNA: TGCGCCAGCAGCTTAACAGTGTTTAACACTGAAGCTTTCTTT. This sequence encodes CASSLTVFNTEAFF.

At least ten counts were recorded for this clonotype. The rearrangement links TRBV28 to TRBJ2-7; maybe TRBD1 (5 bases). V lost 6 bases, J lost 5 bases, and 11 bases lay in between. The CDR3 has 12 residues. CDR1 and CDR2 (germline): MDHEN, SYDVKM. For the CDR3, the DNA is TGTGCCAGCAGATCAGGGTTTGACGAGCAGTACTTC. This codes for CASRSGFDEQYF.

J is TRBJ2-7 and V is TRBV28; the match to TRBD2 covers 8 bases. The germline gives CDR1 MDHEN, CDR2 SYDVKM. The CDR3 runs to 16 residues. Trimming took 4 bases from V and 5 from J; bases not matched to a gene: 13. The CDR3: CASSSPVLAGENEQYF. Here the CDR3 DNA reads TGTGCCAGCAGTTCCCCGGTCCTAGCGGGTGAGAACGAGCAGTACTTC.

At least ten counts were recorded for this clonotype. The V call is TRBV7-9, the J call TRBJ1-1; TRBD1 might be the D (5 bases). This CDR3 is built from 13 residues. Per the germline V gene, CDR1 is SEHNR and CDR2 is FQNEAQ (reference sequence). The germline V and J ends were trimmed by 5 bases and 7 bases, with 14 bases remaining between them. This CDR3 reads CASSLGLALEAFF. CDR3 in DNA: TGTGCCAGCAGCCTGGGACTGGCCCTTGAAGCTTTCTTT.

V and J are TRBV7-9 and TRBJ2-5; D is possibly TRBD1 (6 bases). The CDR3 consists of 15 residues. Germline V lookup: CDR1 SEHNR, CDR2 FQNEAQ (reference sequence). The V end lost 2 bases, the J end lost 1 base, and 11 bases lay between the germline ends. CDR3: CASSLTRDTQETQYF. CDR3 in DNA: TGTGCCAGCAGCTTAACTCGGGACACCCAAGAGACCCAGTACTTC.

The chain links TRBV29-1 to TRBJ1-1, with D possibly matching TRBD1 (6 bases). Trimming shortened V by 5 bases and J by 1 base, and 14 bases separated the two germline ends. This CDR3 spans 14 amino acids. CDR1 is SQVTM, CDR2 ANQGSEA, per germline. The CDR3 protein is CSVYTGTPNTEAFF. The CDR3 DNA sequence: TGCAGCGTTTACACCGGGACACCGAACACTGAAGCTTTCTTT.

This clonotype was observed many times. This chain joins TRBV3-1 and TRBJ1-1; D is ambiguous. Germline V gene data show CDR1 as LGHDT and CDR2 as YNNKEL (reference sequence). The CDR3 spans 13 residues. Trimming stripped 2 bases from V and 0 bases from J, with 4 bases between. The CDR3 is CASSQWVNTEAFF. The CDR3 bases are TGTGCCAGCAGCCAATGGGTGAACACTGAAGCTTTCTTT.